These 10 T cell receptor beta chains came from one sample sequenced in a study of blood T cell repertoires in COVID-19. The assay was immunoSEQ multiplex PCR, and TCRdb's table has in-frame clones only and misses some. The sample records a few hundred thousand clones, 81% being singletons. The sequenced sample consisted of peripheral blood. These receptors originate from a human donor with acute or convalescent COVID-19. The donor label of this sample is uncertain.

There are a few counts of this clone. V and J are TRBV7-2 and TRBJ1-4; D gene ambiguous. Germline-derived CDR1 and CDR2 are SGHTA and FQGNSA. The CDR3 loop spans 16 amino acids. The germline V and J ends were trimmed by 4 bases and 0 bases, with 12 bases remaining between them. This chain's CDR3 is CASSSQNRATNEKLFF. The CDR3 nucleotides are TGTGCCAGCAGCTCTCAAAACAGAGCAACTAATGAAAAACTGTTTTTT.

This clone showed up just once. The V and J genes are TRBV7-6 and TRBJ2-2; the match to TRBD1 covers 10 bases. J gave up 4 bases and V 5 bases, and 7 bases lay outside the gene matches. The CDR3 spans 16 residues. Germline V lookup: CDR1 SGHVS, CDR2 FNYEAQ. The CDR3 sequence is CASSPRQGASTGELFF. CDR3 DNA: TGTGCCAGCAGCCCTCGACAGGGGGCGTCCACCGGGGAGCTGTTTTTT.

The chain links TRBV5-5 to TRBJ2-1, with D perhaps matching TRBD2 (5 bases). V lost 0 bases to trimming and J lost 0 bases, with 16 bases between them. In germline, CDR1 is SGHKS, CDR2 YYEKEE (reference sequence). CDR3 length: 18 residues. Written as DNA, the CDR3 is TGTGCCAGCAGCTTGGACGGGGTGCTGCTGAGCTCCTACAATGAGCAGTTCTTC. Translated: CASSLDGVLLSSYNEQFF.

The chain uses TRBV21-1 and TRBJ2-7; TRBD1 is taken as the D call from the table, unchecked against the DNA. TRBV21-1 is flagged as a pseudogene. This CDR3 comprises 13 residues. The CDR3 DNA reads as TGTGCCAGCCCTCGACAGGGACCCTACGAGCAGTACTTC. This codes for CASPRQGPYEQYF.

This clone was seen a single time. The chain couples TRBV19 to TRBJ1-5, with 7 bases that match TRBD1. Germline values: CDR1 LNHDA, CDR2 SQIVND (reference sequence). V was pared by 4 bases and J by 8 bases, with 11 bases of the junction left unmatched. The CDR3 runs to 15 residues. The CDR3: CASSRGDRDGKPQHF. In DNA, the CDR3 is TGTGCCAGTAGTAGGGGTGACAGGGACGGAAAGCCCCAGCATTTT.

This chain connects TRBV5-5 to TRBJ2-2; possibly TRBD1 for D (6 bases). CDR1 SGHKS and CDR2 YYEKEE come from the germline V gene (reference sequence). V lost 0 bases and J 6 bases, leaving 15 bases between the germline ends. The CDR3 has 16 amino acids. The CDR3 loop reads CASSLVGTLFPGELFF. The CDR3 region has the DNA TGTGCCAGCAGCTTGGTAGGGACACTGTTCCCCGGGGAGCTGTTTTTT.

The chain links TRBV5-1 to TRBJ1-1, with D possibly matching TRBD1 (5 bases). Trimming removed 2 bases from V and 5 bases from J, with 16 bases in between. The length of the CDR3 is 15 residues. The germline V gene has CDR1 SGHRS and CDR2 YFSETQ. The CDR3 spells CASSFTFTGGTEAFF. As DNA, the CDR3 is TGCGCCAGCAGCTTTACGTTCACAGGTGGGACTGAAGCTTTCTTT.

This chain connects TRBV27 to TRBJ2-6; D is unresolved. CDR3 length equals 19 residues. Germline V gene data show CDR1 as MNHEY and CDR2 as SMNVEV (reference sequence). V was cut by 6 bases and J by 0 bases, with 21 bases left in between. For the CDR3, the DNA is TGTGCCAGCAGCCTCCTAGGATTCTCAGTTCTCTCTGGGGCCAACGTCCTGACTTTC. Protein sequence: CASSLLGFSVLSGANVLTF.

V gene TRBV2 combines with J gene TRBJ1-4; tentative D call: TRBD1 (5 bases). Germline values: CDR1 SNHLY, CDR2 FYNNEI. The V end lost 6 bases, the J end lost 0 bases, and 11 bases lay between the germline ends. The length of the CDR3 is 15 residues. In DNA, the CDR3 is TGTGCCAGCAGAATCCAGGGTGCAACTAATGAAAAACTGTTTTTT. It encodes CASRIQGATNEKLFF.

This rearrangement joins TRBV7-6 to TRBJ2-7; 9 bases are shared with TRBD1. This CDR3 contains 15 residues. J lost 2 bases, V lost 5 bases, and 7 bases had no gene match. CDR1 SGHVS and CDR2 FNYEAQ come from the germline V gene. The CDR3 coding sequence is TGTGCCAGCAGCCCTGGACAGGGGCTCGCCTACGAGCAGTACTTC. It encodes CASSPGQGLAYEQYF.